This is a list of T cell receptor beta chains from one sample in a study of T cell responses to AZD1222 COVID-19 vaccine. Assay used: immunoSEQ multiplex PCR; TCRdb lists only in-frame clones, some missing. Here the sample spans 150,000 to 200,000 clones, about 90% being singletons. The sequencing here drew on peripheral blood, taken 28 days after the second AZD1222 dose. These receptors all stem from an adult who received the AZD1222 COVID-19 vaccine. CDR3s include the opening cysteine and the closing phenylalanine or tryptophan. The order of the fields is V gene, D gene, J gene, clone size, CDR3 DNA, CDR3 protein. A D gene is named only where the DNA matches it firmly. Size tells how often a clone was seen (once, few, many) or the class of an expanded clone, and some rows leave it out.

TRBV5-6	TRBD1	TRBJ1-2	.	TGTGCCAGCAGCCTTGGTCCCGGGACAGGGAACTATGGCTACACCTTC	CASSLGPGTGNYGYTF
TRBV4-1	.	TRBJ1-3	.	TGCGCCAGCAGCCTACAGGGCACTGGAAACACCATATATTTT	CASSLQGTGNTIYF
TRBV29-1	.	TRBJ1-2	.	TGCAGCGTTCGGCAGGAAGGGCTTGGCTACACCTTC	CSVRQEGLGYTF
TRBV10-3	TRBD1	TRBJ2-7	.	TGTGCCATCAGACGACAGGGAGCCTCCTACGAGCAGTACTTC	CAIRRQGASYEQYF
TRBV12-3/TRBV12-4	.	TRBJ1-2	.	TGTGCCAGCAGTTTAGTCAGGACGAGGGGCTACACCTTC	CASSLVRTRGYTF
TRBV9	.	TRBJ1-1	.	TGTGCCAGCAGACCACAGGACAGCACTGAAGCTTTCTTT	CASRPQDSTEAFF
TRBV7-3	.	TRBJ1-2	.	TGTGCCAGCAGCCCCGGCGGCAGGGTGCAGGGCTACACCTTC	CASSPGGRVQGYTF
TRBV6-6	TRBD1	TRBJ2-7	once	TGTGCCAGCAGTGGCCGGACAGGGGGATCCTACGAGCAGTACTTC	CASSGRTGGSYEQYF
TRBV2	TRBD1	TRBJ1-2	.	TGTGCCAGCAGTGCACACCAACGCTACAGGGGTACTATCGGCTACACCTTC	CASSAHQRYRGTIGYTF
TRBV6-5	.	TRBJ1-2	.	TGTGCCAGCAGGGGGGGCTCGGACTATGGCTACACCTTC	CASRGGSDYGYTF
TRBV2	TRBD1	TRBJ1-1	.	TGTGCCAGCAGAAGGGGACAGGGGGTCACTGAAGCTTTCTTT	CASRRGQGVTEAFF
TRBV6-5	.	TRBJ1-1	.	TGTGCCAGCAGTTACTCGGCCGGAGGGAACACTGAAGCTTTCTTT	CASSYSAGGNTEAFF
TRBV2	.	TRBJ1-5	once	TGTGCCAGTCGGGTTAGGGGGGCCGACAATCAGCCCCAGCATTTT	CASRVRGADNQPQHF
TRBV18	.	TRBJ1-2	.	TGTGCCAGCTCACCGACAGCTAACTATGGCTACACCTTC	CASSPTANYGYTF
TRBV7-9	TRBD2	TRBJ2-7	.	TGTGCCAGCAGGGCGGCGGGGGGCTTCAACGAGCAGTACTTC	CASRAAGGFNEQYF
TRBV2	TRBD2	TRBJ2-5	.	TGTGCCAGCAGACAGCGGGGGCCTCAAGAGACCCAGTACTTC	CASRQRGPQETQYF
TRBV5-5	.	TRBJ1-5	.	TGTGCCAGCAGCTTGGGCCCACAGCCGCGTTCGGGTCAGCCCCAGCATTTT	CASSLGPQPRSGQPQHF
TRBV27	TRBD1	TRBJ2-4	.	TGTGCCAGCAGTCCCCACAGGGGTTTGGCCAAAAACATTCAGTACTTC	CASSPHRGLAKNIQYF
TRBV5-1	.	TRBJ1-1	.	TGCGCCAGCAGCTCCAACACTGAAGCTTTCTTT	CASSSNTEAFF
TRBV18	.	TRBJ1-1	.	TGTGCCAGCTCACCGAGTCAGCAGGCGGAAGCTTTCTTT	CASSPSQQAEAFF
TRBV7-6	.	TRBJ2-3	.	TGTGCCAGCAGCTTAGCACGGGGGACAACAGATACGCAGTATTTT	CASSLARGTTDTQYF
TRBV3-1/TRBV3-2	.	TRBJ2-7	.	TGTGCCACCACCGGGACGGACTCCTACGAGCAGTACTTC	CATTGTDSYEQYF
TRBV6-5	TRBD1	TRBJ1-2	.	TGTGCCAGCAGTTACCGTGACAGGGAAGGCTACACCTTC	CASSYRDREGYTF
TRBV16	.	TRBJ1-1	.	TGTGCCAGCAGCCATCAGGGTGCGAACACTGAAGCTTTCTTT	CASSHQGANTEAFF
TRBV30	.	TRBJ2-2	many	TGTGCCTGGAGTCGGGCGCCTGTAAGGACCGGGGAGCTGTTTTTT	CAWSRAPVRTGELFF
TRBV9	.	TRBJ1-6	.	TGTGCCAGCAGCGTAGGCTCCGCCTCACCCCTCCACTTT	CASSVGSASPLHF
TRBV6-5	.	TRBJ2-3	.	TGTGCCAGCATCGCGAGGGGGGCTCCAAGAGATACGCAGTATTTT	CASIARGAPRDTQYF
TRBV4-1	.	TRBJ2-2	.	TGCGCCAGCAGTCGGCTTATCGGTACCACCGGGGAGCTGTTTTTT	CASSRLIGTTGELFF
TRBV20-1	.	TRBJ2-5	.	TGCAGTGCTAGTCGCAGGCAAGAGACCCAGTACTTC	CSASRRQETQYF
TRBV11-2	.	TRBJ1-5	.	TGTGCCAGCAGCCCCGCCAGGAATCAGCCCCAGCATTTT	CASSPARNQPQHF
TRBV4-1	.	TRBJ2-7	.	TGCGCCAGCAGCCAAGAACCCTCGGTGGGGTACTACGAGCAGTACTTC	CASSQEPSVGYYEQYF
TRBV19	TRBD1	TRBJ1-4	once	TGTGCCAGTAGTACCGCCTTCGACAGGGGGAATGAAAAACTGTTTTTT	CASSTAFDRGNEKLFF
TRBV6-2/TRBV6-3	TRBD2	TRBJ2-3	.	TGTGCCAGCAGTTACGACAGCGGGGGGGGAGATACGCAGTATTTT	CASSYDSGGGDTQYF
TRBV15	TRBD1	TRBJ1-4	.	TGTGCCACCAGCAGAGATCGCTGGGGGACAGGGAGTGAAAAACTGTTTTTT	CATSRDRWGTGSEKLFF
TRBV12-5	TRBD2	TRBJ2-3	.	TGTGCTAGTGAAATCTGGGGACTAGCGGGGAGGGCGGATACGCAGTATTTT	CASEIWGLAGRADTQYF
TRBV3-1/TRBV3-2	TRBD2	TRBJ2-2	.	TGTGCCAGCAGCCAAGAATTTCCCGCGGGACTAGCGGGCCATAACACCGGGGAGCTGTTTTTT	CASSQEFPAGLAGHNTGELFF
TRBV2	.	TRBJ1-4	.	TGTGCCAGCAGTCCGGGAAATAATGAAAAACTGTTTTTT	CASSPGNNEKLFF
TRBV5-1	TRBD1	TRBJ2-2	.	TGCGCCAGCACGAAGACAGGGCCCCTCACCGGGGAGCTGTTTTTT	CASTKTGPLTGELFF
TRBV9	.	TRBJ2-7	.	TGTGCCAGCAGCGTAGCGGGGACCTCCTCCTACGAGCAGTACTTC	CASSVAGTSSYEQYF
TRBV4-1	TRBD1	TRBJ1-5	.	TGCGCCAGCAGCCCCTCCGGGACAGGGGAGGATCAGCCCCAGCATTTT	CASSPSGTGEDQPQHF
TRBV21-1	.	TRBJ1-2	.	TGTGCCAGCAGCCGCGGGGGCGACTATGGCTACACCTTC	CASSRGGDYGYTF
TRBV4-1	TRBD1	TRBJ1-1	.	TGCGCCAGCAGCTATCGACAGGGTAGCACTGAAGCTTTCTTT	CASSYRQGSTEAFF
TRBV7-9	.	TRBJ1-2	once	TGTGCCAGCAGCTTAGGCGGACACCAGACCGGCTACACCTTC	CASSLGGHQTGYTF
TRBV27	.	TRBJ2-7	.	TGTGCCAGCAGTCCCCAGGCCCACAGGGTGTGGAGCGAGCAGTACTTC	CASSPQAHRVWSEQYF
TRBV6-5	.	TRBJ1-2	.	TGTGCCAGCAGTCTCATAGGACTTTTAGGCTACACCTTC	CASSLIGLLGYTF
TRBV7-9	TRBD1	TRBJ1-1	.	TGTGCCAGCAGCTCGACAGGGTACACTGAAGCTTTCTTT	CASSSTGYTEAFF
TRBV11-2	TRBD2	TRBJ2-5	.	TGTGCCAGCACCCCAACTAGCGGGGGGCTCCAAGAGACCCAGTACTTC	CASTPTSGGLQETQYF
TRBV9	TRBD1	TRBJ2-2	.	TGTGCCAGCAGCGTAGCTGAAGGTAGAGGGGGCGTTTCCACCGGGGAGCTGTTTTTT	CASSVAEGRGGVSTGELFF
TRBV15	.	TRBJ1-6	.	TGTGCCACCAGCAAAAGAGATAATTCACCCCTCCACTTT	CATSKRDNSPLHF
TRBV14	.	TRBJ1-1	.	TGTGCCAGCAGCCAACCCGGTTTGAACACTGAAGCTTTCTTT	CASSQPGLNTEAFF
TRBV7-9	.	TRBJ2-7	.	TGTGCCAGCAGCTCCCGGGACAAGAACACCTACGAGCAGTACTTC	CASSSRDKNTYEQYF
TRBV18	.	TRBJ2-7	.	TGTGCCAGCTCAAGTCCCCCTTTTGACCACGAGCAGTACTTC	CASSSPPFDHEQYF
TRBV25-1	.	TRBJ1-2	.	TGTGCCAGCAGCCCCTCGGGACGGAGGGGCGGCGGCTACACCTTC	CASSPSGRRGGGYTF
TRBV2	.	TRBJ2-6	.	TGTGCCAGCAGTTATTCTGGGGCCAACGTCCTGACTTTC	CASSYSGANVLTF
TRBV9	.	TRBJ1-1	.	TGTGCCAGCAGCGTAGTCGTAGGTGGCACTGAAGCTTTCTTT	CASSVVVGGTEAFF